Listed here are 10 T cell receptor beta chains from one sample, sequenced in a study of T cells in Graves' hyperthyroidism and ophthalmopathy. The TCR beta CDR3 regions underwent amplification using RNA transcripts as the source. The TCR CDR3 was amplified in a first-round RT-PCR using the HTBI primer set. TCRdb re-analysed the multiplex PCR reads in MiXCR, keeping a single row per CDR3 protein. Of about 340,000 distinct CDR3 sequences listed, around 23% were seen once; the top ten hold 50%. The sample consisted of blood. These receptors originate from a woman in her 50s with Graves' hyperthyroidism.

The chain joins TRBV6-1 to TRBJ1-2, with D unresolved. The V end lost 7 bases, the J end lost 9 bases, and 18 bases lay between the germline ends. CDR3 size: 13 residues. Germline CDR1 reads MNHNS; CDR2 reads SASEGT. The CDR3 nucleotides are TGTGCCAGCACAAAAGCCCTATCTTTACGCTACACCTTC. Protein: CASTKALSLRYTF.

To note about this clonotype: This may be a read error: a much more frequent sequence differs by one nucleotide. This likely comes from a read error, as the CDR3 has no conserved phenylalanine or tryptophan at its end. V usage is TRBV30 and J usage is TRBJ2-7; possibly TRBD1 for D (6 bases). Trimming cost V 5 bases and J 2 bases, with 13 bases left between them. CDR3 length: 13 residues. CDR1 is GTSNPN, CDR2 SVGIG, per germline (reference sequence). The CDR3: CAWRHGQTYEQYL. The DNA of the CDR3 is TGTGCCTGGCGACACGGACAGACCTACGAGCAGTACCTC.

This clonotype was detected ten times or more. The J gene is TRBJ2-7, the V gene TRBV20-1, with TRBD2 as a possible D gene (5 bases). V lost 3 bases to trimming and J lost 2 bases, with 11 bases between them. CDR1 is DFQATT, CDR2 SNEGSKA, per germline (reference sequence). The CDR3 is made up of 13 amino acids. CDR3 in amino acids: CSASGKDPYEQYF. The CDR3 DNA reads TGCAGTGCTAGCGGGAAGGACCCCTACGAGCAGTACTTC.

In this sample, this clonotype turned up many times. The CDR3 protein is CASSLDIYEQYF. CDR3 in DNA: TGTGCCAGCAGCTTGGACATCTACGAGCAGTACTTC. The chain has TRBV5-5 and TRBJ2-7; no clear D gene. CDR1 and CDR2 from the germline V gene are SGHKS and YYEKEE (reference sequence). V lost 0 bases to trimming and J lost 3 bases, with 4 bases between them. The CDR3 extends over 12 amino acids.

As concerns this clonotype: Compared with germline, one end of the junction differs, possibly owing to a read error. In DNA form, the CDR3 reads TGCGCCAGCAGTGGAGTAGGCGGGGAGCCGTTTTTT. Residues: CASSGVGGEPFF. The J gene is TRBJ2-2, the V gene TRBV10-1; the D gene is possibly TRBD2 (6 bases). The V gene's germline CDR1 is WNHNN and CDR2 SYGVQD (reference sequence). The CDR3 runs to 12 residues.

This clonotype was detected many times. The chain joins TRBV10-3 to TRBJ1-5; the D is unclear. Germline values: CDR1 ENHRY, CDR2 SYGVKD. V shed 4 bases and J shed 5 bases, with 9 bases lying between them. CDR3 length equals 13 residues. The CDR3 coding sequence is TGTGCCATCAGTGTCAGTGCGGATCAGCCCCAGCATTTT. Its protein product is CAISVSADQPQHF.

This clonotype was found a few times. CDR3 in amino acids: CASSVGTKNEKLFF. The CDR3 DNA reads TGTGCCAGCAGTGTAGGGACAAAGAATGAAAAACTGTTTTTT. The chain combines TRBV2 with TRBJ1-4; TRBD1 might be the D (6 bases). V lost 4 bases to trimming and J lost 5 bases, with 11 bases between them. The CDR3 totals 14 residues. In germline, CDR1 is SNHLY, CDR2 FYNNEI.

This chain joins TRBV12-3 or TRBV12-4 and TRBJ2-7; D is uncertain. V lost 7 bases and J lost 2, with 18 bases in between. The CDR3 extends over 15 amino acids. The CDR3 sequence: CASTTSPLGTYEQYF. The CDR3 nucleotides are TGTGCCAGCACTACCTCCCCATTGGGTACCTACGAGCAGTACTTC.

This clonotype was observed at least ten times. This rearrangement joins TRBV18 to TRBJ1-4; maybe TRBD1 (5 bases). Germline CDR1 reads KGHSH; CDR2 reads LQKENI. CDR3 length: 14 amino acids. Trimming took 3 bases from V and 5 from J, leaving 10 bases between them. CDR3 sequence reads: CASSPGQANEKLFF. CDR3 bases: TGTGCCAGCTCACCCGGACAAGCCAATGAAAAACTGTTTTTT.

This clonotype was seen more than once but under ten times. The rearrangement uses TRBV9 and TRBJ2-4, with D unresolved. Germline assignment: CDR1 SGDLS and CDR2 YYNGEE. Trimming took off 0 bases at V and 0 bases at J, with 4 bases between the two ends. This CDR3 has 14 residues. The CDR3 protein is CASSVGSAKNIQYF. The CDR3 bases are TGTGCCAGCAGCGTAGGCTCAGCCAAAAACATTCAGTACTTC.